This T cell receptor (beta chain) was identified during a study of blood T cell repertoires in COVID-19. This clone was picked up one time. TCRdb keeps only in-frame clones here, not all; method: immunoSEQ multiplex PCR. Among over 35,000 clones listed, approximately 80% were seen once. The CDR3 consists of 14 residues. Germline V gene sequence: CDR1 LGHDT, CDR2 YNNKEL (reference sequence). V lost 2 bases and J 4 bases, leaving 11 bases between the germline ends. The chain couples TRBV3-1 (or the pseudogene TRBV3-2) to TRBJ1-1, with unresolved D. The specimen sequenced was peripheral blood. This receptor was obtained from a man in his sixties with active COVID-19. The CDR3 region has the DNA TGTGCCAGCAGCCAACGTACCCCGCGCACTGAAGCTTTCTTT. Translation: CASSQRTPRTEAFF.